This TCR beta chain was retrieved from a study of CD8 T cells in ankylosing spondylitis (dated by TCRdb to about 2017). In terms of the full investigation: The study profiled T cell receptor beta repertoires in healthy donors and ankylosing spondylitis patients to find disease-linked TCR variants. The whole study cohort included under 140 healthy donors and some 27 ankylosing spondylitis patients. Peripheral blood was sampled, and synovial fluid was additionally collected from ankylosing spondylitis patients. Points the paper makes about the study in general: A TCR beta motif made up of 7 to 9 highly homologous amino acid variants appeared to be characteristic of blood from ankylosing spondylitis patients. A CD8+ phenotype was shown by the disease-linked clones, which were found at relatively low frequencies in peripheral blood. Some TCR beta motif variants had previously been reported in synovial fluid and blood of reactive arthritis patients, which suggested common disease-initiation mechanisms. Significant enrichment of the disease-linked clones was reported in matched synovial fluid samples from ankylosing spondylitis patients.

According to the germline V gene, CDR1 reads SQVTM and CDR2 reads ANQGSEA. Deletion took 0 bases off V and 4 bases off J, with a span of 16 bases between the germline ends. From the cysteine through the phenylalanine, the CDR3 covers 16 amino acids. Only the CDR3 portion is preserved as DNA: 48 bases, with reading frame beginning at the first base. This clonotype was observed a handful of times. The specificity of this receptor is unknown. Base-call qualities are not available, and no considerably larger clone is one nucleotide away. Sequencing took place on an Illumina HiSeq 2500. Quantitative 5'-RACE with molecular barcodes was the method used to prepare the TCR beta libraries. The paper's data handling went like this. A new computational method, built on a probabilistic model of VDJ rearrangement, was used to identify disease-linked TCR variants. Starting from the raw public reads, TCRdb applied fastp trimming at Q25, assembled clones with MiXCR and retained in-frame beta chains. Rows are combined by CDR3 protein, so each entry shows the most common genes and DNA. V and J calls and clone size were set by TCRdb, not the authors. The sample table shows 250,000 to 400,000 distinct CDR3 sequences, and about 9.9% are seen once. Roughly 9.2% of the sample lies in the top ten.

Sequences were obtained from blood, either unsorted or a sorted T cell fraction (not recorded which). This TCR derives from a female donor with ankylosing spondylitis or in good health (not recorded which). In this chain, TRBV29-1 is recombined with TRBJ2-1; D gene: possibly TRBD2, on 6 matching bases. The base sequence is TGCAGCGTTGAAGATTTGGTTCGGGAGAGGTACAATGAGCAGTTCTTC. It translates as CSVEDLVRERYNEQFF.